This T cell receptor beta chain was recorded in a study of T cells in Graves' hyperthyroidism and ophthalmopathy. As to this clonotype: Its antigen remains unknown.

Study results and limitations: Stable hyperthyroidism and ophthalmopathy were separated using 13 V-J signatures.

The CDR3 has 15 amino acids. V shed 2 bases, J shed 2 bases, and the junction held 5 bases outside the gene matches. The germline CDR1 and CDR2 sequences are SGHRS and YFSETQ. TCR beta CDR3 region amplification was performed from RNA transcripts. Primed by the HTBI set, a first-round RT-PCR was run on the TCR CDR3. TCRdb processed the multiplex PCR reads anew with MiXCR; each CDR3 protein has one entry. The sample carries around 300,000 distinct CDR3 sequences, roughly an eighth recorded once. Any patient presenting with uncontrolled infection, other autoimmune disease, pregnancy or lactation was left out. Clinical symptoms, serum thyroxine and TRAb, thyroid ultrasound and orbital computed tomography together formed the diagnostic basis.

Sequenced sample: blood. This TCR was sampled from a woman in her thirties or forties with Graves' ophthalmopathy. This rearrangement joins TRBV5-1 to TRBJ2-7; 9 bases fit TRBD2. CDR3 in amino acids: CASSFLGGGAYEQYF. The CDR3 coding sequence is TGCGCCAGCAGCTTTTTGGGCGGGGGGGCCTACGAGCAGTACTTC.